Listed below are T cell receptor beta chains from one sample, sequenced in a study of cytomegalovirus exposure and HLA in healthy donors. Repertoires were generated with immunoSEQ multiplex PCR, while TCRdb's copy carries only in-frame clones and drops some. The data contain around 220,000 clones, 65% to 80% of them seen just once; the ten biggest clones take up around 15%. Sequencing was carried out using PBMCs. These receptors came from a man in his forties or fifties in good health and CMV-seronegative. The CDR3 runs from the conserved cysteine through the conserved F or W. Fields, in order: J gene, D gene, clone size, V gene, CDR3 length, CDR3 protein, CDR3 DNA. The D gene is left open where the match is weak. The size field is filled for only some rows; it gives once, few, many or a size class.

TRBJ2-5 | . | few | TRBV6-1 | 13 | CATMGVYQETQYF | TGTGCCACCATGGGCGTATACCAAGAGACCCAGTACTTC
TRBJ1-1 | . | . | TRBV10-2 | 14 | CASRIGSRLTEAFF | TGCGCCAGCAGGATCGGGAGCCGCCTCACTGAAGCTTTCTTT
TRBJ1-6 | TRBD1 | . | TRBV7-2 | 14 | CASSRTGINSPLHF | TGTGCCAGCAGCCGGACAGGGATCAATTCACCCCTCCACTTT
TRBJ1-2 | . | . | TRBV7-2 | 15 | CASSLGRSSIYGYTF | TGTGCCAGCAGCTTAGGACGGAGTTCGATCTATGGCTACACCTTC
TRBJ2-1 | . | . | TRBV20-1 | 11 | CSVMGGNEQFF | TGCAGTGTTATGGGGGGCAATGAGCAGTTCTTC
TRBJ2-3 | . | . | TRBV15 | 14 | CATSRDPGTDTQYF | TGTGCCACCAGCAGAGATCCAGGCACAGATACGCAGTATTTT
TRBJ1-1 | TRBD1 | . | TRBV28 | 15 | CASSPDFQGVTEAFF | TGTGCCAGCAGCCCGGACTTCCAGGGGGTCACTGAAGCTTTCTTT
TRBJ2-5 | TRBD2 | once | TRBV29-1 | 14 | CSVGRRLADKTQYF | TGCAGCGTTGGGAGACGACTAGCGGACAAGACCCAGTACTTC
TRBJ2-7 | . | . | TRBV5-4 | 15 | CASSFSQGPSYEQYF | TGTGCCAGCAGCTTTTCCCAGGGCCCCTCATACGAGCAGTACTTC
TRBJ1-4 | . | few | TRBV28 | 15 | CASSLRQAPNEKLFF | TGTGCCAGCAGTCTGAGACAAGCCCCGAATGAAAAACTGTTTTTT
TRBJ2-1 | . | . | TRBV14 | 13 | CASSQDRRWAAFF | TGTGCCAGCAGCCAAGATAGGCGATGGGCCGCGTTCTTC
TRBJ2-3 | . | . | TRBV9 | 14 | CASSVEAGIDTQYF | TGTGCCAGCAGCGTAGAGGCGGGGATAGATACGCAGTATTTT
TRBJ2-7 | TRBD2 | once | TRBV9 | 12 | CASRGAGVEQYF | TGTGCCAGCAGGGGAGCGGGAGTCGAGCAGTACTTC
TRBJ2-4 | . | . | TRBV7-9 | 15 | CASSPAGTMGNIQYF | TGTGCCAGCAGCCCGGCCGGGACAATGGGGAACATTCAGTACTTC
TRBJ1-1 | . | few | TRBV19 | 15 | CASSFGQIIVTEAFF | TGTGCCAGTAGTTTCGGACAGATAATTGTCACTGAAGCTTTCTTT
TRBJ2-7 | . | . | TRBV5-1 | 12 | CASSHAGSEQYF | TGCGCCAGCTCTCACGCGGGGTCCGAGCAGTACTTC
TRBJ2-2 | TRBD2 | . | TRBV18 | 16 | CASSPKLAGNTGELFF | TGTGCCAGCTCACCCAAACTAGCGGGAAACACCGGGGAGCTGTTTTTT
TRBJ2-2 | . | . | TRBV7-3 | 13 | CASSKQNTGELFF | TGTGCCAGCAGTAAGCAGAACACCGGGGAGCTGTTTTTT
TRBJ1-1 | . | . | TRBV7-9 | 11 | CSSSPGRGAFF | TGTTCCAGCAGCCCTGGAAGGGGGGCTTTCTTT
TRBJ1-2 | . | . | TRBV9 | 14 | CASSVGAGVDGYTF | TGTGCCAGCAGCGTAGGAGCGGGGGTTGATGGCTACACCTTC
TRBJ1-1 | . | . | TRBV9 | 15 | CASSSRPDSNTEAFF | TGTGCCAGCAGCTCCCGCCCGGACAGCAACACTGAAGCTTTCTTT
TRBJ1-1 | TRBD1 | . | TRBV19 | 13 | CASSRDSRTEAFF | TGTGCCAGTAGCCGGGACAGTCGCACTGAAGCTTTCTTT